This T cell receptor (beta chain) was captured in a study of human T cells and chemical hapten exposure (dated by TCRdb to the early 2020s). Regarding the research as a whole: For sensitization, 2% DPC in acetone was applied to an approximately 2 cm by approximately 2 cm area of upper inner arm skin. Patients additionally received weekly therapeutic DPC doses to the scalp throughout the roughly 24-week study period. Blood samples were taken from patients before sensitization (week 0) and then at 2, 6 and about 24 weeks after DPC sensitization. The libraries were sequenced as a pool, and the TCR yield per sample differed mostly because of small variations in library volumes within the pool. Patch tests used Finn chambers with 0.01% DPC on the upper back, scored after 6 days by International Contact Dermatitis Research Group standards. Most of the patients in the cohort were female, and the cohort covered alopecia areata with under or over 50% scalp involvement, alopecia totalis and alopecia universalis. Blood for TCR sequencing was provided by twenty-nine alopecia patients at one to four time points (pre-sensitization, 2, 6 and 24 weeks). The study tracked peripheral blood TCR repertoire changes in vivo during primary and secondary sensitization to the hapten diphenylcyclopropenone (DPC) in alopecia patients.

Taken with the paper, the label for time point translates to: pre-sensitization, week 0. The sample's treatment or condition, from its label and the paper: therapeutic diphenylcyclopropenone sensitization with weekly scalp DPC. At every patch-test visit, the blood draw took place before the patch test was put on. Patients were eligible if aged 18 to 70, diagnosed with alopecia and judged suitable for DPC therapy, and pregnant patients were excluded. Total RNA was isolated from unfractionated whole blood collected in Tempus Blood RNA tubes. A note on this clonotype: The target of this receptor is not known. No base-level quality is on record; no much larger clone is a single base apart.

Library preparation employed RACE. Sequencing used a NextSeq 500. During library preparation, unique molecular identifiers were attached to individual cDNA molecules so that TCRs could be counted in a quantitative, reproducible way. Both TCR alpha and TCR beta chains were sequenced from each blood RNA sample. In the authors' own workflow: The median number of TCRs per sample was approximately 93,000, ranging from about 20,000 to 750,000. The Decombinator software suite was used to annotate the V, J and CDR3 of the TCR reads. Every sample was subsampled to the same number of TCRs (28,000) for the PS versus PT1 abundance plots. TCRs were defined as expanded if absent before sensitization and observed at least eight times at the 2-week time point. In-frame beta chains were kept once TCRdb had trimmed the public reads at Q25 with fastp and called clones with MiXCR. Rows merge per CDR3 protein into single entries with the most common DNA and genes. V and J calls and clone size were set by TCRdb, not the authors. This sample is represented by more than 250,000 distinct CDR3 sequences; about 8.1% of them were singletons. Around 2.5% of the sample is in the top ten clones.

Points the paper makes about the study in general: All patients had alopecia, a presumed autoimmune disease, so their immune response might differ from that of healthy individuals. Repeated subsampling changed both the strength of the expansion versus patch-test correlation and the threshold at which that correlation became significant. Expanded TCRs formed significantly more large CDR3 similarity clusters than pre-sensitization or healthy control sets, consistent with antigen-driven responses. The number of PT1 expanded TCRs positively correlated with patch test score, significant at thresholds 8, 16 and 32 but not 4. DPC sensitization did not change the number of TCRs with a frequency above 1 in 1000, and there was no evidence of changes in global repertoire structure.

The sequenced sample was whole blood, obtained in connection with sensitization to the hapten diphenylcyclopropenone (DPC). The TCR comes from a woman aged 40 to 55 with alopecia areata. Some clones in this sample may be carry-over from other donors' samples.

The CDR3 in this case is CSVARVHNEQFF. The nucleotide sequence is given as TGCAGCGTTGCTCGAGTCCACAATGAGCAGTTCTTC. The rearrangement joined TRBV29-1 to TRBJ2-1; the D gene cannot be named for sure. The V and J ends are trimmed by 4 bases and 5 bases, leaving 9 bases between them. Counted from cysteine to phenylalanine, this CDR3 has 12 amino acids. This entry keeps only the CDR3 DNA: 36 bases, framed from base 1. Per the germline V gene, SQVTM is the CDR1 and ANQGSEA is the CDR2.